This T cell receptor beta chain was captured by sequencing in a study of identical twins. Findings and limits, study-wide: Modeled out-of-frame TCR alpha sharing in monozygotic twins fell below observed levels.

cDNA molecules carried unique molecular identifiers, and template switching added a universal primer site. TCRdb independently ran MiXCR on the 5' RACE reads; one entry per CDR3 protein. The table shows more than 600,000 distinct CDR3 sequences, with roughly 20% occurring only once. As concerns this clonotype: Antigen: not known.

V was shortened by 2 bases and J by 3 bases, with 8 bases between the two germline ends. The CDR3 is 14 amino acids. CDR1 MNHEY and CDR2 SVGAGI come from the germline V gene. Each donor (without exception) was a healthy Caucasian. The data also belong to a second study, concerning T cells expressing NK-cell markers.

The sample was PBMCs. The V gene is TRBV6-5, the J gene TRBJ2-4; D not certain. This clonotype was sampled from a young woman in good health. The CDR3 protein is CASSYGVGKNIQYF. CDR3 in DNA: TGTGCCAGCAGTTACGGGGTGGGCAAAAACATTCAGTACTTC.